The rows below give T cell receptor beta chains drawn from one sample of a study of T cells in Graves' hyperthyroidism and ophthalmopathy. TCRdb analysed the multiplex PCR reads with MiXCR anew, one entry per CDR3 protein. The repertoire holds about 500,000 distinct CDR3 sequences, with around 15% as singletons. Sequenced material: blood. Every receptor here comes from a woman under 30 with Graves' hyperthyroidism. Each CDR3 is given with its conserved first and last residue. Each record gives: clone size, D gene, J gene, V gene, CDR3 length, CDR3 DNA, CDR3 protein. D genes are given only for firm matches. Part of the rows lack a size; the others show once, few, many or a class for expanded clones.

many TRBD2 TRBJ2-6 TRBV19 24 TGTGCCAGTAGTATAGATCAGCGGACGGGGACACTAGCGGCTCCTCAGGCGGGGGCCAACGTCCTGACTTTC CASSIDQRTGTLAAPQAGANVLTF
many . TRBJ2-5 TRBV19 17 TGTGCCAGTAGTATAGCGGGGCTAGCGACCTCACCTTGGACCCAGTACTTC CASSIAGLATSPWTQYF
many . TRBJ2-1 TRBV2 15 TGTGCCAGCAGTGAAGGGTCGCTGTTAGGCAATGAGCAGTTCTTC CASSEGSLLGNEQFF
. . TRBJ1-1 TRBV3-1 18 TGTGCCAGCAGCCAAGGGACGGCAGGGAGCTGGGGGAGGACTGAAGCTTTCTTT CASSQGTAGSWGRTEAFF
many . TRBJ2-3 TRBV4-1 15 TGCGCCAGCAGCCAAGGAGGGCAGGTCACAGATACGCAGTATTTT CASSQGGQVTDTQYF
many . TRBJ1-2 TRBV11-2 14 TGTGCCAGCAGCGCCTCGGATGTCTGGGGGGGCTACACCTTC CASSASDVWGGYTF
. TRBD1 TRBJ1-1 TRBV6-5 12 TGTGCCAGCAGTTACGGGGGGACAGGGCCTTTCTTT CASSYGGTGPFF
few TRBD2 TRBJ2-7 TRBV14 15 TGTGCCAGCAGCCAAGCTAGCGGGATAACTTACGAGCAGTACTTC CASSQASGITYEQYF
few TRBD1 TRBJ2-5 TRBV20-1 17 TGCAGTGCTAGAGACCGGGACAGGGGGCCCGGGTTAGAGACCCAGTACTTC CSARDRDRGPGLETQYF
. . TRBJ2-4 TRBV9 21 TGTGCCAGCAGCCCCGTTCTTGGTAGCGGAGCTCTAGAGACAGCCAAAAACATTCAGTACTTC CASSPVLGSGALETAKNIQYF
. TRBD1 TRBJ1-3 TRBV5-5 16 TGTGCCAGCAGCCTCCAGGGGGCCCGCTCTGGAAACACCATATATTTT CASSLQGARSGNTIYF
many TRBD1 TRBJ1-2 TRBV20-1 16 TGCAGTGCTAGATCCACCGGACAGGGGGCATCTTATGGCTACACCTTC CSARSTGQGASYGYTF
. TRBD2 TRBJ2-1 TRBV24-1 14 TGTGCCACCAGTGATTTTCAGGGAGGGAATGAGCAGTTCTTC CATSDFQGGNEQFF
many . TRBJ2-2 TRBV5-8 14 TGTGCCAGCAGCTCCGGGCCATACACCGGGGAGCTGTTTTTT CASSSGPYTGELFF
. TRBD2 TRBJ2-5 TRBV20-1 15 TGCAGTGCTCGGGGAGTAGCGGGAGGGATAAAGACCCAGTACTTC CSARGVAGGIKTQYF
many . TRBJ2-5 TRBV2 11 TGTGCCAGCGGGACAAAAGAGACCCAGTACTTC CASGTKETQYF
. . TRBJ2-5 TRBV20-1 11 TGCACTGCTAGAAACGGGGAGACCCAGTACTTC CTARNGETQYF
many . TRBJ1-1 TRBV28 14 TGTGCCAGCAGTTTAGGGGTTATGAACACTGAAGCTTTCTTT CASSLGVMNTEAFF
many TRBD2 TRBJ2-1 TRBV7-3 19 TGTGCCAGCAGCCCAAGGAAGGCCCTAGCGGAGACAGTCTACAATGAGCAGTTCTTC CASSPRKALAETVYNEQFF
many . TRBJ2-2 TRBV30 12 TGTGCCTGGAGTGTATTAGCGGGGGAGCTGTTTTTT CAWSVLAGELFF
many . TRBJ2-5 TRBV3-1 15 TGTGCCAGCAGCCAAGAAGGGCTAGCGAGAGAGACCCAGTACTTC CASSQEGLARETQYF
few . TRBJ1-2 TRBV6-1 17 TGTGCCAGCAGTGAAGAAGCCCGCCGCGCAGGGGCGATTGGCTACACCTTC CASSEEARRAGAIGYTF
many . TRBJ2-1 TRBV2 16 TGTGCCAGCAGTGAATCTCCTCTCAGCTCCTACAATGAGCAGTTCTTC CASSESPLSSYNEQFF
many . TRBJ2-2 TRBV19 18 TGTGCCAGTAGTACAACAAAACCTCAGGGGTCGTACACCGGGGAGCTGTTTTTT CASSTTKPQGSYTGELFF
. TRBD2 TRBJ2-1 TRBV19 13 TGTGCCAGTAGCGGGAGGGGGTACAATGAGCAGTTCTTC CASSGRGYNEQFF
many . TRBJ1-2 TRBV7-3 14 TGTGCCAGCAGCTTAACGAGGGATGGCTATGGCTACACCTTC CASSLTRDGYGYTF
. TRBD1 TRBJ1-4 TRBV20-1 14 TGCAGTGCTACTAGGACAGGGGGGTCTGGAAAACTGTTTTTT CSATRTGGSGKLFF
many . TRBJ2-7 TRBV2 15 TGTGCCAGCAGTGACTTGTGGCAGGGGTCCTACGAGCAGTACTTC CASSDLWQGSYEQYF
few . TRBJ1-6 TRBV5-1 15 TGCGCCAGCAGCTTGGACAGGTTGTATAATTCACCCCTCCACTTT CASSLDRLYNSPLHF
. TRBD1 TRBJ2-7 TRBV28 14 TGTGCCAGCAACCTAGGGACAGGAGCGTACGAGCAGTACTTC CASNLGTGAYEQYF
. TRBD1 TRBJ1-2 TRBV12-3/TRBV12-4 14 TGTGCCAGCAGTTTTACAGGGGCCCACTATGGCTACACCTTC CASSFTGAHYGYTF
many TRBD1 TRBJ2-2 TRBV20-1 16 TGCAGTGCTAGAGGGGGGGACAGGGTGTTGACCGGGGAGCTGTTTTTT CSARGGDRVLTGELFF
once . TRBJ1-1 TRBV20-1 14 TGCAGTGCTAGAGATCTAACAGGGAGCACTGAAGCTTTCTTT CSARDLTGSTEAFF
many TRBD2 TRBJ2-3 TRBV29-1 12 TGCAGCGCCCAGACTAGCAAGGATACGCAGTATTTT CSAQTSKDTQYF
few . TRBJ1-1 TRBV14 12 TGTGCCAGCAGCCAAGACAGGATCAAAGCTTTCTTT CASSQDRIKAFF
many . TRBJ2-3 TRBV3-1 15 TGTGCCAGCAGCCAAGATATTACTAGCACAGATACGCAGTATTTT CASSQDITSTDTQYF
many . TRBJ2-2 TRBV6-2/TRBV6-3 14 TGTGCCAGCATCCCCGGACTTTTCTACGGGGAGCTGTTTTTT CASIPGLFYGELFF
few TRBD2 TRBJ2-1 TRBV6-6 18 TGTGCCAGCAGTTACAGACCCGGGGTAGCGGGAGACTACAATGAGCAGTTCTTC CASSYRPGVAGDYNEQFF
once TRBD2 TRBJ2-1 TRBV19 14 TGTGCCAGTTCCACTAGCGCCTCCTACAATGAGCAGTTCTTC CASSTSASYNEQFF
. . TRBJ1-3 TRBV11-2 17 TGTGCCAGCAGCTTACCACCTGGGTTCGACTCTGGAAACACCATATATTTT CASSLPPGFDSGNTIYF
many . TRBJ2-5 TRBV20-1 15 TGCAGTGCTGCTAGCGAGAGAGTGCCCCAAGAGACCCAGTACTTC CSAASERVPQETQYF
few . TRBJ2-3 TRBV5-1 16 TGCGCCAGCAGCTTGGCCTCGGAGCGGCCCACAGATACGCAGTATTTT CASSLASERPTDTQYF
many . TRBJ1-1 TRBV6-1 13 TGTGCCAGCAGTCTAAGGCAGGACGCTGAAGCTTTCTTT CASSLRQDAEAFF
many . TRBJ2-1 TRBV5-6 15 TGTGCCAGCAGCTTGGAGCGGTTAACCTACAATGAGCAGTTCTTC CASSLERLTYNEQFF
many TRBD2 TRBJ2-5 TRBV7-3 16 TGTGCCAGCAGCTTGCCGGGACTAGCGGACCAAGAGACCCAGTACTTC CASSLPGLADQETQYF
. . TRBJ2-5 TRBV25-1 14 TGTGCCAGCAGTGAAGGCCGGGGGATCGAGACCCAGTACTTC CASSEGRGIETQYF
many TRBD2 TRBJ2-1 TRBV30 14 TGTGCCTGGAGTGTGAGGCGGGAGTACCATGAGCAGTTCTTC CAWSVRREYHEQFF
few . TRBJ1-5 TRBV19 14 TGTGCCAGTACCCCGGACAGTTGGAATCAGCCCCAGCATTTT CASTPDSWNQPQHF
. TRBD1 TRBJ2-6 TRBV5-5 18 TGTGCCAGCAACTATCGACAGGGGGCGAGCTCTGGGGCCAACGTCCTGACTTTC CASNYRQGASSGANVLTF
many TRBD2 TRBJ2-1 TRBV7-3 15 TGTGCCAGCAGCCCTAGCGGGCCGCCCTACAATGAGCAGTTCTTC CASSPSGPPYNEQFF
many . TRBJ2-7 TRBV27 13 TGTGCCAGCAGTTATTCGGGCTTGCCCGAGCAGTACTTC CASSYSGLPEQYF
many . TRBJ1-4 TRBV2 15 TGTGCCAGCAAAAGACCCGGGACGGGCGGTGAAAAACTGTTTTTT CASKRPGTGGEKLFF
many . TRBJ1-4 TRBV19 14 TGTGCCAGTAGAGGACAGAACCATAATGAAAAACTGTTTTTT CASRGQNHNEKLFF
few . TRBJ1-3 TRBV18 16 TGTGCCAGCTCACCACCCTTCGAGACATCGGGAAACACCATATATTTT CASSPPFETSGNTIYF
many . TRBJ1-5 TRBV3-1 15 TGTGCCAGCAGCCAAGATGTCGGTAGCAATCAGCCCCAGCATTTT CASSQDVGSNQPQHF